This T cell receptor beta chain was sequenced during a study of OX40 agonist ivuxolimab in advanced cancers. The study, taken as a whole, reports: In the expanded peripheral T cells, antigen specificity was never determined.

As to this clone: As yet, its antigen is unknown.

Trimming removed 5 bases from V and 4 bases from J, with 19 bases in between. The germline V gene encodes CDR1 MDHEN and CDR2 SYDVKM. CDR3 length: 16 amino acids. The protocol was immunoSEQ multiplex PCR, while the TCRdb copy is restricted to in-frame clones and leaves out a portion. The table records around 80,000 clones, approximately 90% of them present only once. The TCR comes from an adult with an advanced solid tumor such as melanoma, head and neck, liver or kidney cancer. The sample was CD4+ or CD8+ T cells sorted from blood, taken in a trial of the OX40 agonist ivuxolimab. The rearrangement links TRBV28 to TRBJ2-3; D possibly corresponds to TRBD2 (7 bases). The CDR3 sequence is CASSVTLGGAADTQYF. The CDR3 DNA reads as TGTGCCAGCAGTGTCACTTTGGGGGGGGCGGCAGATACGCAGTATTTT.